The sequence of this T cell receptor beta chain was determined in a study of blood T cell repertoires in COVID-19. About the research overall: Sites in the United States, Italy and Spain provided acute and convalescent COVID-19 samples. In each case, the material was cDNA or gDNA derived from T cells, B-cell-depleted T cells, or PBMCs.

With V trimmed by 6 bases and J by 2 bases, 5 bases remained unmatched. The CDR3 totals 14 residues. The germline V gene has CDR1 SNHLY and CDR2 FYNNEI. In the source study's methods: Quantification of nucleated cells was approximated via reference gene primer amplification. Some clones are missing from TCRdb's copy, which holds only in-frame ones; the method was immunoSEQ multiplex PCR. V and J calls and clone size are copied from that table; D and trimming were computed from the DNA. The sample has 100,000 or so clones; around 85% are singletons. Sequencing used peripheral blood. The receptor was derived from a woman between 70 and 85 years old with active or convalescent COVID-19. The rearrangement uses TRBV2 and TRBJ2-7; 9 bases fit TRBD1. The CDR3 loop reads CASSRDRVTYEQYF. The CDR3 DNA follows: TGTGCCAGCAGCCGGGACAGGGTAACCTACGAGCAGTACTTC.